The clone carrying this TCR beta chain was detected only a few times. These data originate in a study of T cell repertoires in cytomegalovirus infection. The CDR3 consists of 12 residues. V was trimmed by 7 bases and J by 9 bases, leaving 16 bases between them. Looked up from germline, CDR1 is SQVTM and CDR2 is ANQGSEA. TCRdb itself ran the reads through MiXCR, one entry per CDR3 protein. The sample holds just under 550,000 distinct CDR3 sequences, approximately 26% seen once. Sequences were obtained from PBMCs. V and J are TRBV29-1 and TRBJ2-1; possibly TRBD1 or TRBD2 for D (5 bases each). The sequence was obtained from a human donor in good health (CMV status not recorded). Some clones in this sample may be carry-over from other donors' samples. The CDR3 region has the DNA TGCAGCGGGGGGACCAACGATGTTGAGCAGTTCTTC. This encodes CSGGTNDVEQFF.